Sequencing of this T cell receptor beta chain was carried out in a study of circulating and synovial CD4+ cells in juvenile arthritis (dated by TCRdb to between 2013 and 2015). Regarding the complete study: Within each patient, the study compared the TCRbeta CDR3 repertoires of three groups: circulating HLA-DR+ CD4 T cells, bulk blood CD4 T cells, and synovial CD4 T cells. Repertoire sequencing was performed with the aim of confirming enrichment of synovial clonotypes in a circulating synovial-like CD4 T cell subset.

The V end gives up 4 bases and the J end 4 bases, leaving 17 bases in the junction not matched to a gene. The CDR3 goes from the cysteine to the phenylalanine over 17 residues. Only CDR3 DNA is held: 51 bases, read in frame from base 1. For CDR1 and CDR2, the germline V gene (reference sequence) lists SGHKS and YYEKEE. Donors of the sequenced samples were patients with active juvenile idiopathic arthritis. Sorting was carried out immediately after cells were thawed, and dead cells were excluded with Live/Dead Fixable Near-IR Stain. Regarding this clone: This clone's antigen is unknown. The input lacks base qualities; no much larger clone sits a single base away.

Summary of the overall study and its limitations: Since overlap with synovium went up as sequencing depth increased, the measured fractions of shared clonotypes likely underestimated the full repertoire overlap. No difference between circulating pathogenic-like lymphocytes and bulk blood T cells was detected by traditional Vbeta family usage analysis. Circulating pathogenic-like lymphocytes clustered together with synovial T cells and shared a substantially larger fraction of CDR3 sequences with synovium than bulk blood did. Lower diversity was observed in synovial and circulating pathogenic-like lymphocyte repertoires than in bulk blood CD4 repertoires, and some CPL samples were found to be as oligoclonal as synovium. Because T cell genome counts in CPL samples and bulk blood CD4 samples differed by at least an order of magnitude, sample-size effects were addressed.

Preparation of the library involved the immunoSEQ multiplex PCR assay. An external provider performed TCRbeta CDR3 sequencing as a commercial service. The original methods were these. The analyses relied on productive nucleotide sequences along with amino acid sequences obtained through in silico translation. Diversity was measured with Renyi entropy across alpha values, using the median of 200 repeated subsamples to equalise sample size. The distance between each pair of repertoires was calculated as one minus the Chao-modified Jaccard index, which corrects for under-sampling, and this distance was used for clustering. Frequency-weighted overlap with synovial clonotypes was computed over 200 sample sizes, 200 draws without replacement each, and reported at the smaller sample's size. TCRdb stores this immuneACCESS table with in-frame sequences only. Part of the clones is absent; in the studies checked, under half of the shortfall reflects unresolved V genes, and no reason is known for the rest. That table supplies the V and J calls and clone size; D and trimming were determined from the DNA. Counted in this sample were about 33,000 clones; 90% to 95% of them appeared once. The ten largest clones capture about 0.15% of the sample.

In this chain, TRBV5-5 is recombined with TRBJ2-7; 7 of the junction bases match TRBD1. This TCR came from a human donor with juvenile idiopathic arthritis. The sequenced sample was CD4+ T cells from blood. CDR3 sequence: CASSRYRGGKGAYEQYF. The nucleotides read TGTGCCAGCAGCCGATACCGTGGTGGGAAGGGGGCTTACGAGCAGTACTTC.